This T cell receptor beta chain is from a study of cytomegalovirus exposure and HLA in healthy donors. Overall study findings and caveats: CMV serostatus was the sole immune exposure information available. TCR beta chain V- and J-gene trimming was linked, in a later analysis, to a missense variant in DCLRE1C.

Looked up from germline, CDR1 is LNHDA and CDR2 is SQIVND (reference sequence). There are 16 residues in the CDR3. V shed 0 bases and J 4 bases; nucleotides not matched to a gene: 6. The primer mix had 60 Vbeta and 13 Jbeta primers. The data were produced by immunoSEQ multiplex PCR, yet TCRdb's version contains in-frame clones alone and is incomplete. Counted here are roughly 120,000 clones, about 80% occurring once; the ten biggest clones make up 7.7%. As regards this clone: Its antigen is not known.

This clonotype was obtained from a woman in her forties or fifties in good health and CMV-seropositive. The specimen sequenced was PBMCs. The chain carries TRBV19 and TRBJ1-2; 9 bases are a match to TRBD1. The CDR3 is CASSIDATGGGYGYTF. In nucleotides, the CDR3 is TGTGCCAGTAGTATAGATGCGACAGGGGGTGGCTATGGCTACACCTTC. The full variable domain, its missing parts supplied by reference TRBV19 and TRBJ1-2, is DGGITQSPKYLFRKEGQNVTLSCEQNLNHDAMYWYRQDPGQGLRLIYYSQIVNDFQKGDIAEGYSVSREKKESFPLTVTSAQKNPTAFYLCASSIDATGGGYGYTFGSGTRLTVV.